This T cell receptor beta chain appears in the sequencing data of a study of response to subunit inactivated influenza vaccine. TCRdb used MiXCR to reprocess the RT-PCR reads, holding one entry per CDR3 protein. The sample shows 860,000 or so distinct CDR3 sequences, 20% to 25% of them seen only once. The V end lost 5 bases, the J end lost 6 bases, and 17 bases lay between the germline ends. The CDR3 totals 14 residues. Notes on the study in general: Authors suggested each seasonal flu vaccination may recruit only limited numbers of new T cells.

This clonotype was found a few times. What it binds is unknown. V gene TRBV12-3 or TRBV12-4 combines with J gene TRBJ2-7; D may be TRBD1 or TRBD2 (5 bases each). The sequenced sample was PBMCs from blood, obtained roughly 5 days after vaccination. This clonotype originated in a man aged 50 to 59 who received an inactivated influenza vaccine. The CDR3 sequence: CASSPGTVPPEQYF. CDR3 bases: TGTGCCAGCAGTCCCGGGACCGTTCCTCCCGAGCAGTACTTC.